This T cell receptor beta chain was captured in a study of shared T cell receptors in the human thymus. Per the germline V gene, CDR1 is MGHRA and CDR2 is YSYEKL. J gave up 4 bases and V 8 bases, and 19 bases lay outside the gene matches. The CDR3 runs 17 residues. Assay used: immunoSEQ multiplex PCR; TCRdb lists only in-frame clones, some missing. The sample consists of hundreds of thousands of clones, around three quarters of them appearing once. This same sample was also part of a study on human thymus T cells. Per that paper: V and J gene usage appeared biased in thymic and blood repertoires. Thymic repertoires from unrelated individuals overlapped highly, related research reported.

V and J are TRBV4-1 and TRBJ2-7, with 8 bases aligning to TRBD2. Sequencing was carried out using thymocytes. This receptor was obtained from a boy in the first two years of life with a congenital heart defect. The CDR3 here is CASRPSTPAGDRYEQYF. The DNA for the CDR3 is TGCGCCAGCCGCCCCTCGACCCCAGCGGGAGATAGGTACGAGCAGTACTTC.